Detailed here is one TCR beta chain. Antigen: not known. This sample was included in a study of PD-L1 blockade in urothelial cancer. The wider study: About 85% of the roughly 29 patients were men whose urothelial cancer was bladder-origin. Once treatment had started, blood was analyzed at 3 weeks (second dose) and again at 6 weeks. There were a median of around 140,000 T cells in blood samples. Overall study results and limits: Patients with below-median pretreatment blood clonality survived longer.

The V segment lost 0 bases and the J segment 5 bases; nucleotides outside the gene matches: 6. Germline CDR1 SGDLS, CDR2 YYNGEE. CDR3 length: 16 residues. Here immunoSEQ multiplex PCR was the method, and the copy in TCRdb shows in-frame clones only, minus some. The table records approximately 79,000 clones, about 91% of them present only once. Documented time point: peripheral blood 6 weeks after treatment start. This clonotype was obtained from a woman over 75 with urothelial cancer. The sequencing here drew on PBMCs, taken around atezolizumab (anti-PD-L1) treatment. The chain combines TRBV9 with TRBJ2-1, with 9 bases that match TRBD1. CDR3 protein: CASSVAPGTGNNEQFF. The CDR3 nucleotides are TGTGCCAGCAGCGTAGCCCCCGGGACAGGGAACAATGAGCAGTTCTTC.